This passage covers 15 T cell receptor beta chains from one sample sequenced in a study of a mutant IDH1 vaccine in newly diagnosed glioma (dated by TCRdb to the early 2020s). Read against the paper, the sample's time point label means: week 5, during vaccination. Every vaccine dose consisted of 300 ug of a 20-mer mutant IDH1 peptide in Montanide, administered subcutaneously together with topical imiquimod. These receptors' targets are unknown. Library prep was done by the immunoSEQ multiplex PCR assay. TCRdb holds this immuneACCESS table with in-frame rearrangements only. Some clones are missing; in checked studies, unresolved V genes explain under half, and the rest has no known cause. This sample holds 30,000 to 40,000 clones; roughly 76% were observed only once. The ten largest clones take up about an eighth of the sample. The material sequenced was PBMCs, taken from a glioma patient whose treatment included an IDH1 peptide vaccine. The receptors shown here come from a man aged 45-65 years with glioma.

The CDR3 is CAINKTGANQPQHF. The CDR3 nucleotides are TGTGCCATCAATAAAACAGGGGCCAATCAGCCCCAGCATTTT. The chain has TRBV10-3 and TRBJ1-5, with 7 nucleotides matching TRBD1. Germline V CDR1 and CDR2: ENHRY, SYGVKD. V dropped 7 bases and J dropped 3; count of bases not matched to a gene: 6. The CDR3 covers 14 residues.

CDR3 region: CASRHGQASYGYTF. For the CDR3, the DNA is TGTGCCAGCAGACACGGACAGGCGAGCTATGGCTACACCTTC. The J gene is TRBJ1-2, the V gene TRBV27; TRBD1 matches 7 bases. The CDR3 is 14 residues long. Germline V gene data show CDR1 as MNHEY and CDR2 as SMNVEV (reference sequence). The V and J ends lost 6 bases and 4 bases, in that order; junction bases with no gene match: 8.

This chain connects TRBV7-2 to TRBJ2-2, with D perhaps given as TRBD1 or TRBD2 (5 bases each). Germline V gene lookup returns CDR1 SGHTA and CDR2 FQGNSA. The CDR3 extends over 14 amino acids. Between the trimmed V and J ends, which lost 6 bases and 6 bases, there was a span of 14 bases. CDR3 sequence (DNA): TGTGCCAGCAGAGCCCGGGACCTTTCCGGGGAGCTGTTTTTT. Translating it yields CASRARDLSGELFF.

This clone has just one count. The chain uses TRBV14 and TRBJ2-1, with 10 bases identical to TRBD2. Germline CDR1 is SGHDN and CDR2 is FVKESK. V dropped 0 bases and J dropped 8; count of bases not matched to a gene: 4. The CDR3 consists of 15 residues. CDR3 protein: CASSQELAGRDEQFF. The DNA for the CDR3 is TGTGCCAGCAGCCAAGAACTAGCGGGACGGGATGAGCAGTTCTTC. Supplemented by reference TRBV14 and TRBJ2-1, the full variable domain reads EAGVTQFPSHSVIEKGQTVTLRCDPISGHDNLYWYRRVMGKEIKFLLHFVKESKQDESGMPNNRFLAERTGGTYSTLKVQPAELEDSGVYFCASSQELAGRDEQFFGPGTRLTVL.

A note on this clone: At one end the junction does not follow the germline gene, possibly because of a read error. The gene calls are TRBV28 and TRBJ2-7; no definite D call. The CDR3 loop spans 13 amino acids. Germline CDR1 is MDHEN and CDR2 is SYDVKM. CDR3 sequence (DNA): TGTGCCAGCAGTCGATTAACCTCCCACGAGCAGTACTTC. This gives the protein CASSRLTSHEQYF.

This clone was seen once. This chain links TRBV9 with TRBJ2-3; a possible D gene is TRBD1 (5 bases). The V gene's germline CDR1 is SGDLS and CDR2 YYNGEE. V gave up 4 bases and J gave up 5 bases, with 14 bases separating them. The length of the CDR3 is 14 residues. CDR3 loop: CASSRLGQEDTQYF. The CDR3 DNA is TGTGCCAGCAGCCGGCTGGGGCAGGAAGATACGCAGTATTTT.

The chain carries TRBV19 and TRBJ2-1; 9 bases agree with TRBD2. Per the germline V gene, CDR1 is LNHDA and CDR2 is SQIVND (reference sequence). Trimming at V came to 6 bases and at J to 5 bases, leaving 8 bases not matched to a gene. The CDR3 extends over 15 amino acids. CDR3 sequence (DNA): TGTGCCAGTAGCCCGACTAGCGGACCGGACAATGAGCAGTTCTTC. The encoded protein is CASSPTSGPDNEQFF.

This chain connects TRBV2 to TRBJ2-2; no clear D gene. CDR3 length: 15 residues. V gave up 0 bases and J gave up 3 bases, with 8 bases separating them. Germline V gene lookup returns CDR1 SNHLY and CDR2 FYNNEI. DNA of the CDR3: TGTGCCAGCAGTGAAGCTTGGCAGGACACCGGGGAGCTGTTTTTT. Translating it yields CASSEAWQDTGELFF.

The DNA of the CDR3 is TGTGCCAGCAGCTGGGCGGGTTTCTATGGCTACACCTTC. This translates into CASSWAGFYGYTF. This chain connects TRBV5-6 to TRBJ1-2; D gene uncertain. CDR3 length equals 13 residues. CDR1 is SGHDT and CDR2 is YYEEEE in the germline V gene. V gave up 3 bases and J gave up 4 bases, with 10 bases separating them.

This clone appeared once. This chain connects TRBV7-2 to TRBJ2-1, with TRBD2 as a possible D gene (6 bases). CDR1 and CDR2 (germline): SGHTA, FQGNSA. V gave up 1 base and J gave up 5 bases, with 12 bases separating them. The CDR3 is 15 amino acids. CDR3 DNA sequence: TGTGCCAGCAGCTTAGGGAGGGGCCAGCACAATGAGCAGTTCTTC. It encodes CASSLGRGQHNEQFF.

The CDR3 nucleotides read TGCGCCAGCAGCCCTACCCAGGGGGGATTGGGGACCCAGTACTTC. This translates into CASSPTQGGLGTQYF. The chain uses TRBV4-1 and TRBJ2-5, with a possible D match to TRBD1 (7 bases). Germline loops: CDR1 MGHRA, CDR2 YSYEKL. Trimming took 4 bases from V and 7 from J, leaving 19 bases between them. The CDR3 is 15 amino acids.

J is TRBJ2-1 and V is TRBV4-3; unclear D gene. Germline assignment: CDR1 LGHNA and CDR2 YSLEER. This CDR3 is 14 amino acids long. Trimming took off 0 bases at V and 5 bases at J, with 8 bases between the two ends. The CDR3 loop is CASSQDSGNNEQFF. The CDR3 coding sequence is TGCGCCAGCAGCCAAGATTCTGGTAACAATGAGCAGTTCTTC.

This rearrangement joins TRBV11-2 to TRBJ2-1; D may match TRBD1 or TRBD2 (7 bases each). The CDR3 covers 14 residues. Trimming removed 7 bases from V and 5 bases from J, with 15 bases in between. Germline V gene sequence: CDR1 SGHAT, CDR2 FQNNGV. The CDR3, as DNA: TGTGCCAGCAAGGGGGGGACAGCGAACAATGAGCAGTTCTTC. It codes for CASKGGTANNEQFF.

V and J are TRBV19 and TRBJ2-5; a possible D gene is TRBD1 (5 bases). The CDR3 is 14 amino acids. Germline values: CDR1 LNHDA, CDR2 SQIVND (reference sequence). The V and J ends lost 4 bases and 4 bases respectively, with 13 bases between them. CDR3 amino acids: CASSTQDTAETQYF. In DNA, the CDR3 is TGTGCCAGTAGTACCCAGGACACTGCAGAGACCCAGTACTTC.

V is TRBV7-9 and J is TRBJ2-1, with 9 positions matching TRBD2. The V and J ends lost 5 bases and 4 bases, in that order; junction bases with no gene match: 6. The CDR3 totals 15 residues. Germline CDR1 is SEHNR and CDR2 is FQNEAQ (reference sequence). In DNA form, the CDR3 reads TGTGCCAGCAGCCCCGGGACTAGCCCTTACAATGAGCAGTTCTTC. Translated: CASSPGTSPYNEQFF. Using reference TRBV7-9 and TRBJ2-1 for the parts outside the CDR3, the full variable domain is DTGVSQNPRHKITKRGQNVTFRCDPISEHNRLYWYRQTLGQGPEFLTYFQNEAQLEKSRLLSDRFSAERPKGSFSTLEIQRTEQGDSAMYLCASSPGTSPYNEQFFGPGTRLTVL.